Below, 14 T cell receptor beta chains from the same sample are listed, as sequenced in a study of blood T cell repertoires in COVID-19. Method: immunoSEQ multiplex PCR; TCRdb's copy keeps in-frame clones and lacks some. The sample carries around 190,000 clones, about 85% recorded once. The sequenced sample was PBMCs or T cells enriched from blood (not recorded which). These TCRs come from a woman in her forties in a cohort exposed to, infected with or recovered from COVID-19 (not recorded which).

This chain joins TRBV13 and TRBJ2-3; no definite D call. The CDR3 runs 13 residues. CDR1 is PRHDT, CDR2 FYEKMQ, per germline (reference sequence). V was trimmed by 2 bases and J by 4 bases, leaving 7 bases between them. In DNA form, the CDR3 reads TGTGCCAGCAGCTTAAACCCAGCAGATACGCAGTATTTT. Residues: CASSLNPADTQYF. Full variable domain (outside the CDR3, taken from reference TRBV13 and TRBJ2-3): AAGVIQSPRHLIKEKRETATLKCYPIPRHDTVYWYQQGPGQDPQFLISFYEKMQSDKGSIPDRFSAQQFSDYHSELNMSSLELGDSALYFCASSLNPADTQYFGPGTRLTVL.

The chain joins TRBV19 to TRBJ2-7; 8 bases match TRBD2. Germline trimming cut 6 bases from V and 7 bases from J; bases unmatched to any gene: 8. The CDR3 has 13 residues. CDR1 is LNHDA, CDR2 SQIVND, per germline (reference sequence). CDR3 protein: CASRNSGEREQYF. As DNA, the CDR3 is TGTGCCAGTAGGAATAGCGGGGAAAGGGAGCAGTACTTC. Complete variable domain (other parts from reference TRBV19 and TRBJ2-7): DGGITQSPKYLFRKEGQNVTLSCEQNLNHDAMYWYRQDPGQGLRLIYYSQIVNDFQKGDIAEGYSVSREKKESFPLTVTSAQKNPTAFYLCASRNSGEREQYFGPGTRLTVT.

The genes are TRBV25-1 and TRBJ2-2, with a tentative D call TRBD1 (6 bases). Germline V CDR1 and CDR2: MGHDK, SYGVNS. This CDR3 spans 14 amino acids. The ends were cut back, 6 bases at V and 3 bases at J, with 11 bases in the middle. CDR3 coding DNA: TGTGCCAGCAGCGCAGGGGCGGACACCGGGGAGCTGTTTTTT. The encoded protein is CASSAGADTGELFF. Filled out from reference TRBV25-1 and TRBJ2-2, the complete variable domain reads EADIYQTPRYLVIGTGKKITLECSQTMGHDKMYWYQQDPGMELHLIHYSYGVNSTEKGDLSSESTVSRIRTEHFPLTLESARPSHTSQYLCASSAGADTGELFFGEGSRLTVL.

The gene calls are TRBV5-6 and TRBJ2-7, with no clear D. Germline CDR1 is SGHDT and CDR2 is YYEEEE. V gave up 0 bases and J gave up 0 bases, with 13 bases separating them. This CDR3 spans 16 amino acids. DNA of the CDR3: TGTGCCAGCAGCTTGGGGAGCCGGCGAAGCTCCTACGAGCAGTACTTC. Its translation is CASSLGSRRSSYEQYF.

This chain connects TRBV6-5 to TRBJ2-1; D is perhaps TRBD2 (6 bases). Trimming left V 6 bases short and J 3 bases short, with 12 bases between. The CDR3 length is 14 residues. CDR1 is MNHEY, CDR2 SVGAGI, per germline. CDR3 nucleotides: TGTGCCAGCAGACGGAGGGGCAACTACAATGAGCAGTTCTTC. It yields the protein CASRRRGNYNEQFF.

The V gene is TRBV5-1, the J gene TRBJ2-1, with 10 bases matching TRBD2. V lost 1 base, J lost 7 bases, and 8 bases stayed unmatched. This CDR3 is built from 16 residues. Per the germline V gene, CDR1 is SGHRS and CDR2 is YFSETQ. The CDR3 is CASSLSPSGGGNEQFF. CDR3 sequence (DNA): TGCGCCAGCAGCTTGTCCCCTAGCGGGGGTGGGAATGAGCAGTTCTTC.

The genes are TRBV15 and TRBJ1-5; D remains unclear. The CDR3 spans 16 residues. From germline, CDR1 is LNHNV and CDR2 YYDKDF (reference sequence). The V and J ends lost 0 bases and 0 bases respectively, with 9 bases between them. The DNA for the CDR3 is TGTGCCACCAGCAGAGATCTCGGGAGTAGCAATCAGCCCCAGCATTTT. This encodes CATSRDLGSSNQPQHF.

The V and J genes are TRBV27 and TRBJ1-2, with 10 bases fitting TRBD1. The CDR3 length is 17 residues. Germline V lookup: CDR1 MNHEY, CDR2 SMNVEV (reference sequence). V lost 5 bases, J lost 7 bases, and 16 bases stayed unmatched. The CDR3 sequence is CASSPLVRDRGKGGYTF. In nucleotides, the CDR3 is TGTGCCAGCAGTCCCCTGGTCCGGGACAGGGGTAAAGGTGGCTACACCTTC.

This sequence joins TRBV19 and TRBJ1-5; 8 bases align to TRBD1. CDR1 is LNHDA and CDR2 is SQIVND in the germline V gene (reference sequence). V dropped 6 bases and J dropped 1; count of bases not matched to a gene: 2. The CDR3 is 14 residues long. The CDR3 coding sequence is TGTGCCAGTAGGCACAGGGGGAGCAATCAGCCCCAGCATTTT. It translates to CASRHRGSNQPQHF. Full variable domain (missing parts from reference TRBV19 and TRBJ1-5): DGGITQSPKYLFRKEGQNVTLSCEQNLNHDAMYWYRQDPGQGLRLIYYSQIVNDFQKGDIAEGYSVSREKKESFPLTVTSAQKNPTAFYLCASRHRGSNQPQHFGDGTRLSIL.

The genes are TRBV2 and TRBJ2-7, with D perhaps matching TRBD1 (5 bases). CDR3 length: 14 amino acids. The germline V and J ends were trimmed by 1 base and 5 bases, with 12 bases remaining between them. In germline, CDR1 is SNHLY, CDR2 FYNNEI. The CDR3 DNA reads TGTGCCAGCAGTGAAGGTACAGGAGTTGACGAGCAGTACTTC. Translated, it gives CASSEGTGVDEQYF.

By share of the sample, this clone is medium-sized. The J gene is TRBJ1-1, the V gene TRBV2; 7 bases line up with TRBD1. Germline CDR1 SNHLY, CDR2 FYNNEI. The trim removed 3 bases at V and 4 bases at J, leaving 11 bases unmatched. The CDR3 runs 16 residues. The CDR3 reads CASSDRARGYGTEAFF. CDR3 sequence (DNA): TGTGCCAGCAGTGATAGGGCCAGGGGGTATGGCACTGAAGCTTTCTTT.

This chain connects TRBV6-4 to TRBJ1-1; D gene unclear. V lost 0 bases, J lost 6 bases, and 11 bases lay in between. CDR3 length: 14 residues. In germline, CDR1 is MRHNA, CDR2 SNTAGT. The CDR3 loop is CASSDSGEGSEAFF. The CDR3 nucleotides are TGTGCCAGCAGTGACTCTGGGGAGGGATCTGAAGCTTTCTTT.

This rearrangement joins TRBV19 to TRBJ1-1; 10 nucleotides align to TRBD1. Germline CDR1 is LNHDA and CDR2 is SQIVND (reference sequence). The CDR3 is 17 amino acids. J lost 0 bases, V lost 5 bases, and 9 bases had no gene match. The CDR3 DNA follows: TGTGCCAGTAGTCCTTACCGGGACAGGGGCATGAACACTGAAGCTTTCTTT. Translated: CASSPYRDRGMNTEAFF.

The V call is TRBV11-2, the J call TRBJ2-7, with D perhaps matching TRBD1 (5 bases). Trimming took off 0 bases at V and 2 bases at J, with 11 bases between the two ends. CDR3 length: 15 amino acids. The V gene's germline CDR1 is SGHAT and CDR2 FQNNGV. The chain's CDR3 is CASSLEAGIAYEQYF. The CDR3 DNA follows: TGTGCCAGCAGCTTAGAGGCAGGGATTGCCTACGAGCAGTACTTC.